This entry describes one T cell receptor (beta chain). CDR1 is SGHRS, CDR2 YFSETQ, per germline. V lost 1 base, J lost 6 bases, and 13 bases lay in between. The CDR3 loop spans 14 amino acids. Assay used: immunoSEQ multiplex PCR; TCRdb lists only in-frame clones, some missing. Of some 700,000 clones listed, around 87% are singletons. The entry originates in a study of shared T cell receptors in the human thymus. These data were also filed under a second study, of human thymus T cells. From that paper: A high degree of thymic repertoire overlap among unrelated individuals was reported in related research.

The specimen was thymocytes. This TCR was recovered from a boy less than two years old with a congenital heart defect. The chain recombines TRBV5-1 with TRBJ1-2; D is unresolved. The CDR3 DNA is TGCGCCAGCAGCTTGAGCAGAGGAAGAAATGGCTACACCTTC. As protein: CASSLSRGRNGYTF.